The 27 T cell receptor beta chains below all came from one sample that was sequenced in a study of cytomegalovirus exposure and HLA in healthy donors. 13 Jbeta primers and 60 Vbeta primers were used for the PCR. Using immunoSEQ multiplex PCR, the repertoire was profiled, and TCRdb retains in-frame clones only, with some absent. The sample carries tens of thousands of clones, over 75% recorded once. Sequencing was done on a sample of PBMCs. Receptor source: a man aged 55 to 70 in good health and CMV-seronegative.

About this clone itself: At the DNA level, this CDR3 is encoded by other sequences in the same sample as well. The chain employs TRBV7-6 and TRBJ2-5; 8 bases line up with TRBD2. The J call is in doubt because the DNA end fits TRBJ2-7 better. Germline CDR1 is SGHVS and CDR2 is FNYEAQ. This CDR3 comprises 14 residues. The DNA for the CDR3 is TGTGCCAGCAGCTTAGAGGCGGGGGGCTACGAGCAGTACTTC. It yields the protein CASSLEAGGYEQYF.

V is TRBV5-6 and J is TRBJ1-5; the D is unclear. CDR1 and CDR2 (germline): SGHDT, YYEEEE. V lost 4 bases and J lost 4, with 12 bases in between. CDR3 length: 14 residues. CDR3 DNA sequence: TGTGCCAGCAGCACCGGGTCCGGAAATCAGCCCCAGCATTTT. Protein: CASSTGSGNQPQHF.

The count of this clone is one. The chain uses TRBV19 and TRBJ2-3; tentatively, D is TRBD1 (6 bases). V was clipped by 7 bases and J by 2 bases, with 13 bases between them. CDR1 and CDR2 from the germline V gene are LNHDA and SQIVND (reference sequence). The CDR3 covers 14 residues. CDR3 DNA: TGTGCCAGTACCGATGGACAGTTCACAGATACGCAGTATTTT. Translation gives CASTDGQFTDTQYF. Looking up the rest from reference TRBV19 and TRBJ2-3 gives the full variable domain: DGGITQSPKYLFRKEGQNVTLSCEQNLNHDAMYWYRQDPGQGLRLIYYSQIVNDFQKGDIAEGYSVSREKKESFPLTVTSAQKNPTAFYLCASTDGQFTDTQYFGPGTRLTVL.

The rearrangement links TRBV5-4 to TRBJ1-1; TRBD1 might be the D (6 bases). Germline-derived CDR1 and CDR2 are SGHNT and YYREEE (reference sequence). V gave up 1 base and J gave up 5 bases, with 12 bases separating them. The CDR3 has 14 amino acids. The CDR3 DNA reads as TGTGCCAGCAGCTTGCGGGGCAGGGGAACTGAAGCTTTCTTT. Translating gives CASSLRGRGTEAFF.

V is TRBV6-6 and J is TRBJ2-2; D is possibly TRBD2 (6 bases). Germline lookup yields CDR1 MNHNY and CDR2 SVGAGI (reference sequence). CDR3 size: 12 residues. The V end was cut by 8 bases, the J end by 4 bases, with 8 bases between. The CDR3, as DNA: TGTGCCAGCGGAGGGAGCACCGGGGAGCTGTTTTTT. As protein: CASGGSTGELFF.

The chain recombines TRBV19 with TRBJ2-7; 10 bases line up with TRBD1. The germline gives CDR1 LNHDA, CDR2 SQIVND (reference sequence). V was pared by 6 bases and J by 4 bases, with 6 bases of the junction left unmatched. This CDR3 spans 14 amino acids. This chain's CDR3 is CASSDRGQGYEQYF. The CDR3 DNA is TGTGCCAGTAGCGACAGGGGGCAGGGATACGAGCAGTACTTC.

This clone was found a few times. This sequence joins TRBV2 and TRBJ1-2, with a weak D call TRBD1 (6 bases). The CDR3 is 13 residues long. Looked up from germline, CDR1 is SNHLY and CDR2 is FYNNEI. V was clipped by 8 bases and J by 2 bases, with 12 bases between them. The CDR3 DNA reads TGTGCCAGCCTCCGGGACAACAACTATGGCTACACCTTC. It specifies CASLRDNNYGYTF.

The chain uses TRBV10-1 and TRBJ2-1; possibly TRBD1 for D (7 bases). Per germline, CDR1 WNHNN and CDR2 SYGVQD (reference sequence). V dropped 0 bases and J dropped 9 bases, with 15 bases sitting between them. The CDR3 spans 15 residues. This CDR3 reads CASSESTQGGFEQFF. The CDR3 region has the DNA TGCGCCAGCAGTGAGTCGACTCAGGGGGGATTTGAGCAGTTCTTC.

J is TRBJ1-1 and V is TRBV19; D remains ambiguous. The V gene's germline CDR1 is LNHDA and CDR2 SQIVND (reference sequence). The length of the CDR3 is 13 residues. V was clipped by 6 bases and J by 1 base, with 9 bases between them. The chain's CDR3 is CASRGGWNTEAFF. In DNA form, the CDR3 reads TGTGCCAGTAGGGGAGGGTGGAACACTGAAGCTTTCTTT.

The table lists this clone with a few counts. This sequence joins TRBV5-5 and TRBJ2-6; D ambiguous. The CDR3 is made up of 15 amino acids. The germline gives CDR1 SGHKS, CDR2 YYEKEE (reference sequence). Trimming removed 4 bases at V and 0 bases at J, with 8 bases between. The CDR3 DNA sequence: TGTGCCAGCAGCCCACTGTTCTCTGGGGCCAACGTCCTGACTTTC. It codes for CASSPLFSGANVLTF.

This clone has a single count. The gene calls are TRBV6-5 and TRBJ1-1; possibly TRBD1 for D (5 bases). Deletions cut 2 bases from V and 4 bases from J, with 11 bases between. Germline values: CDR1 MNHEY, CDR2 SVGAGI. This CDR3 is 14 amino acids long. The CDR3 spells CASSYKGQVTEAFF. CDR3 nucleotides: TGTGCCAGCAGTTACAAGGGGCAGGTCACTGAAGCTTTCTTT.

The chain combines TRBV5-1 with TRBJ2-5; 9 bases are a match to TRBD2. This CDR3 has 15 amino acids. Germline CDR1 and CDR2: SGHRS and YFSETQ. After removal of 0 bases from V and 5 bases from J, the junction contained 5 bases not matched to a gene. The chain's CDR3 is CASSLEVRGGETQYF. The CDR3 nucleotides are TGCGCCAGCAGCTTGGAGGTGCGGGGGGGGGAGACCCAGTACTTC.

This sequence joins TRBV18 and TRBJ1-4; 11 bases fit TRBD1. This CDR3 comprises 15 residues. Per the germline V gene, CDR1 is KGHSH and CDR2 is LQKENI. Losses at the gene ends were 0 bases for V and 7 bases for J; bases not matched to a gene: 1. The CDR3 nucleotides are TGTGCCAGCTCACCACCGGGACAGGGGGGTGAAAAACTGTTTTTT. Translated: CASSPPGQGGEKLFF.

The chain recombines TRBV19 with TRBJ2-3; D is unresolved. The CDR3 has 14 residues. Germline CDR1 and CDR2: LNHDA and SQIVND (reference sequence). Trimming removed 5 bases from V and 4 bases from J, with 13 bases in between. CDR3 bases: TGTGCCAGTAGTGGGCCAAACTGGGCAGATACGCAGTATTTT. It is translated as CASSGPNWADTQYF.

The V and J genes are TRBV6-1 and TRBJ2-7, with 10 nucleotides matching TRBD2. V shed 4 bases, J shed 13 bases, and the junction held 10 bases outside the gene matches. The CDR3 is made up of 13 amino acids. Germline V gene sequence: CDR1 MNHNS, CDR2 SASEGT. The CDR3 here is CASSGSLAGPPYF. For the CDR3, the DNA is TGTGCCAGCAGTGGTTCACTAGCGGGGCCCCCTTACTTC.

This clone was recorded once. V and J are TRBV5-1 and TRBJ1-1; D call uncertain. Germline values: CDR1 SGHRS, CDR2 YFSETQ. The V end was cut by 0 bases, the J end by 4 bases, with 7 bases between. CDR3 length equals 13 residues. Here the CDR3 reads CASSLGPPTEAFF. Here the CDR3 DNA reads TGCGCCAGCAGCTTGGGGCCACCCACTGAAGCTTTCTTT.

This clone was counted once. The CDR3 DNA is TGTGCCAGTAGTACTCCCGGGACAGGGTACTATGGCTACACCTTC. It is translated as CASSTPGTGYYGYTF. The genes are TRBV19 and TRBJ1-2; 9 bases are shared with TRBD1. The CDR3 is 15 amino acids. CDR1 and CDR2 from the germline V gene are LNHDA and SQIVND (reference sequence). Trimming removed 4 bases from V and 3 bases from J; junction bases left unmatched: 6. The full variable domain, rest sourced from reference TRBV19 and TRBJ1-2, is DGGITQSPKYLFRKEGQNVTLSCEQNLNHDAMYWYRQDPGQGLRLIYYSQIVNDFQKGDIAEGYSVSREKKESFPLTVTSAQKNPTAFYLCASSTPGTGYYGYTFGSGTRLTVV.

This clone was observed a handful of times. The chain is built from TRBV13 and TRBJ2-2; TRBD2 agrees at 9 bases. The V segment lost 5 bases and the J segment 1 base; nucleotides outside the gene matches: 8. The germline gives CDR1 PRHDT, CDR2 FYEKMQ (reference sequence). The CDR3 contains 17 residues. The chain's CDR3 is CASSSRLTSGNTGELFF. CDR3 nucleotides: TGTGCCAGCAGCAGCCGACTGACTAGCGGGAACACCGGGGAGCTGTTTTTT.

V gene TRBV18 combines with J gene TRBJ2-7; the match to TRBD1 covers 8 bases. The CDR3 contains 14 residues. With 4 bases clipped from V and 2 bases from J, the junction kept 4 bases outside the gene matches. Germline CDR1 reads KGHSH; CDR2 reads LQKENI. The CDR3 protein is CASSRGQATYEQYF. The DNA of the CDR3 is TGTGCCAGCTCACGGGGACAGGCGACCTACGAGCAGTACTTC.

This clone appeared a few times. V and J are TRBV29-1 and TRBJ2-5; weak D call: TRBD2 (6 bases). Germline V gene sequence: CDR1 SQVTM, CDR2 ANQGSEA. This CDR3 spans 16 amino acids. Trimming cost V 6 bases and J 2 bases, with 22 bases left between them. The CDR3 nucleotides are TGCAGCGTGAGGCGGGGCAGGGACGGGCTACAAGAGACCCAGTACTTC. Translating it yields CSVRRGRDGLQETQYF.

The V call is TRBV30, the J call TRBJ2-2; no definite D call. The CDR3 has 12 amino acids. The germline V gene has CDR1 GTSNPN and CDR2 SVGIG (reference sequence). V was shortened by 0 bases and J by 7 bases, with 6 bases between the two germline ends. CDR3 sequence: CAWSVWSGELFF. DNA of the CDR3: TGTGCCTGGAGTGTGTGGAGCGGGGAGCTGTTTTTT.

V and J are TRBV19 and TRBJ2-7; 7 bases match TRBD1. CDR3 size: 14 residues. In germline, CDR1 is LNHDA, CDR2 SQIVND (reference sequence). V lost 4 bases to trimming and J lost 6 bases; unmatched junction nucleotides: 9. The CDR3 loop is CASSTGTATLEQYF. The CDR3 coding sequence is TGTGCCAGTAGTACCGGGACAGCAACCCTCGAGCAGTACTTC.

The J gene is TRBJ1-4, the V gene TRBV5-6; D perhaps matches TRBD1 (6 bases). Germline values: CDR1 SGHDT, CDR2 YYEEEE. The CDR3 consists of 15 residues. V was clipped by 3 bases and J by 8 bases, with 17 bases between them. The CDR3 sequence is CASSSWGLKREKLFF. For the CDR3, the DNA is TGTGCCAGCAGCTCCTGGGGGCTAAAAAGGGAAAAACTGTTTTTT.

This clone was seen just once. The chain links TRBV28 to TRBJ1-4, with D perhaps matching TRBD1 (5 bases). The CDR3 spans 12 residues. Germline assignment: CDR1 MDHEN and CDR2 SYDVKM. V was trimmed by 11 bases and J by 4 bases, leaving 11 bases between them. The CDR3 region is CAHRDYNEKLFF. The CDR3 DNA is TGTGCCCACCGGGACTATAATGAAAAACTGTTTTTT. Complete variable domain (other parts from reference TRBV28 and TRBJ1-4): DVKVTQSSRYLVKRTGEKVFLECVQDMDHENMFWYRQDPGLGLRLIYFSYDVKMKEKGDIPEGYSVSREKKERFSLILESASTNQTSMYLCAHRDYNEKLFFGSGTQLSVL.

The gene calls are TRBV7-8 and TRBJ1-1; D uncertain. Per germline, CDR1 SGHVS and CDR2 FQNEAQ. The CDR3 length is 14 residues. The V end was cut by 4 bases, the J end by 5 bases, with 14 bases between. This CDR3 reads CASSSSSRFTEAFF. In DNA form, the CDR3 reads TGTGCCAGCAGCTCGTCAAGTCGGTTTACTGAAGCTTTCTTT.

V usage is TRBV11-2 and J usage is TRBJ2-5, with 10 bases that match TRBD2. TRBJ2-7 explains the end of the DNA better; the J call may be wrong. The CDR3 length is 14 residues. The germline CDR1 and CDR2 sequences are SGHAT and FQNNGV. This chain's CDR3 is CASSFSGGSYEQYF. CDR3 bases: TGTGCCAGCAGCTTTAGCGGGGGGTCCTACGAGCAGTACTTC.

This rearrangement joins TRBV23-1 to TRBJ1-1, with 9 positions matching TRBD1. TRBV23-1 is an open reading frame whose function is uncertain. The CDR3 has 14 amino acids. V shed 1 base, J shed 6 bases, and the junction held 3 bases outside the gene matches. The CDR3 loop is CASSQWDREPEAFF. In DNA, the CDR3 is TGCGCCAGCAGTCAATGGGACAGGGAACCTGAAGCTTTCTTT.